This passage covers 25 T cell receptor beta chains from one sample sequenced in a study of Ad26.COV2.S vaccination and SARS-CoV-2 variants. The treatment: some 20 received Ad26.COV2.S at low or high dose, single or two shots; roughly five received placebo; per-sample allocation not given. Each sample was drawn 63 days after the first injection (of vaccine or placebo). Repertoires were generated with immunoSEQ multiplex PCR, while TCRdb's copy carries only in-frame clones and drops some. The sample records about 350,000 clones, around nine tenths being singletons. Sample: peripheral blood, taken in a trial of Ad26.COV2.S vaccine versus placebo. The receptors originated from a person between 18 and 60 years old who received the Ad26.COV2.S COVID-19 vaccine or a placebo.

The genes are TRBV28 and TRBJ2-7, with 11 bases fitting TRBD1. Trimming removed 7 bases from V and 9 bases from J; junction bases left unmatched: 8. From germline, CDR1 is MDHEN and CDR2 SYDVKM. This CDR3 contains 13 residues. CDR3 amino acids: CASTWTGGGVQYF. CDR3 nucleotides: TGTGCCAGCACTTGGACAGGGGGCGGTGTGCAGTACTTC.

The V gene is TRBV5-5, the J gene TRBJ1-5; 10 nucleotides align to TRBD1. Unmatched junction bases numbered 2, after V lost 4 bases and J lost 1 base. CDR1 is SGHKS and CDR2 is YYEKEE in the germline V gene (reference sequence). The CDR3 runs 15 residues. The chain's CDR3 is CASSKTGGSNQPQHF. CDR3 nucleotide sequence: TGTGCCAGCAGCAAGACAGGGGGCAGCAATCAGCCCCAGCATTTT.

The chain links TRBV2 to TRBJ2-1; the D gene could be TRBD1 or TRBD2 (5 bases each). The germline CDR1 and CDR2 sequences are SNHLY and FYNNEI. Trimming cost V 3 bases and J 1 base, with 16 bases left between them. CDR3 length equals 17 residues. The CDR3 bases are TGTGCCAGCAGTGACGGGGCAGGGATAGTGTCCTACAATGAGCAGTTCTTC. Its protein is CASSDGAGIVSYNEQFF.

This clone was observed a single time. The chain combines TRBV4-1 with TRBJ2-1; TRBD1 might be the D (6 bases). Trimming shortened V by 4 bases and J by 0 bases, and 13 bases separated the two germline ends. The CDR3 covers 16 residues. Germline values: CDR1 MGHRA, CDR2 YSYEKL. The chain's CDR3 is CASSLIQGYSYNEQFF. Here the CDR3 DNA reads TGCGCCAGCAGCCTTATCCAGGGGTACTCCTACAATGAGCAGTTCTTC.

This sequence joins TRBV13 and TRBJ2-2; D is possibly TRBD1 (5 bases). The CDR3 contains 14 residues. Trimming stripped 6 bases from V and 3 bases from J, with 11 bases between. CDR1 PRHDT and CDR2 FYEKMQ come from the germline V gene (reference sequence). CDR3 sequence reads: CASSPQGYTGELFF. The CDR3 bases are TGTGCCAGCAGTCCCCAGGGATACACCGGGGAGCTGTTTTTT.

This clone occurred once. This sequence joins TRBV3-1 (or the pseudogene TRBV3-2) and TRBJ1-2; D is undetermined. This CDR3 has 14 amino acids. V was trimmed by 0 bases and J by 4 bases, leaving 9 bases between them. Germline CDR1 is LGHDT and CDR2 is YNNKEL (reference sequence). CDR3 amino acids: CASSQDSVGYGYTF. The CDR3 bases are TGTGCCAGCAGCCAAGATTCAGTCGGCTATGGCTACACCTTC.

The genes are TRBV12-3 or TRBV12-4 and TRBJ2-1; the D is unclear. CDR3 length: 13 residues. V lost 0 bases and J 5 bases, leaving 5 bases between the germline ends. CDR3 residues: CASSLAGNNEQFF. CDR3 DNA: TGTGCCAGCAGTTTAGCTGGGAACAATGAGCAGTTCTTC.

The genes are TRBV4-2 and TRBJ1-5; D not certain. Trimming cost V 0 bases and J 2 bases, with 8 bases left between them. In germline, CDR1 is LGHNA, CDR2 YNFKEQ. This CDR3 is built from 15 residues. The CDR3 reads CASSQDGEGNQPQHF. Here the CDR3 DNA reads TGTGCCAGCAGCCAAGATGGGGAGGGCAATCAGCCCCAGCATTTT.

CDR3 protein: CASGEDRGRETQYF. CDR3 bases: TGTGCCAGCGGGGAAGACAGGGGACGAGAGACCCAGTACTTC. V is TRBV25-1 and J is TRBJ2-5, with 8 bases fitting TRBD1. The CDR3 spans 14 residues. Germline CDR1 reads MGHDK; CDR2 reads SYGVNS. Germline trimming cut 8 bases from V and 4 bases from J; bases unmatched to any gene: 9. Supplemented by reference TRBV25-1 and TRBJ2-5, the full variable domain reads EADIYQTPRYLVIGTGKKITLECSQTMGHDKMYWYQQDPGMELHLIHYSYGVNSTEKGDLSSESTVSRIRTEHFPLTLESARPSHTSQYLCASGEDRGRETQYFGPGTRLLVL.

The chain links TRBV7-9 to TRBJ2-7, with 8 positions matching TRBD2. The CDR3 consists of 14 residues. The germline V gene has CDR1 SEHNR and CDR2 FQNEAQ (reference sequence). V was pared by 1 base and J by 5 bases, with 4 bases of the junction left unmatched. DNA for the CDR3: TGTGCCAGCAGCTTAGACGGGAGGGCCAACGAGCAGTACTTC. Its protein is CASSLDGRANEQYF.

The chain uses TRBV7-9 and TRBJ1-2, with D perhaps TRBD1 (5 bases). The CDR3 consists of 13 residues. Germline values: CDR1 SEHNR, CDR2 FQNEAQ (reference sequence). V lost 5 bases, J lost 4 bases, and 11 bases lay in between. The CDR3 reads CASSLQDLYGYTF. CDR3 DNA sequence: TGTGCCAGCAGCCTACAGGACCTCTATGGCTACACCTTC.

The genes are TRBV19 and TRBJ1-2; D perhaps matches TRBD1 (5 bases). The CDR3 runs to 12 residues. The V end was cut by 4 bases, the J end by 6 bases, with 9 bases between. CDR1 and CDR2 (germline): LNHDA, SQIVND (reference sequence). The CDR3 DNA sequence: TGTGCCAGTAGTACGGGACTGGATGGCTACACCTTC. Residues: CASSTGLDGYTF.

V and J are TRBV3-1 (or the pseudogene TRBV3-2) and TRBJ2-2, with 9 bases lining up with TRBD1. The CDR3 runs 17 residues. Germline assignment: CDR1 LGHDT and CDR2 YNNKEL (reference sequence). J was trimmed by 7 bases and V by 1 base; bases with no gene match: 10. Here the CDR3 DNA reads TGTGCCAGCAGCCAAGGTACCGGGACAGGGAGTGACGGGGAGCTGTTTTTT. It encodes CASSQGTGTGSDGELFF.

V is TRBV18 and J is TRBJ2-1, with D uncertain. The CDR3 runs to 17 residues. CDR1 and CDR2 (germline): KGHSH, LQKENI. V shed 1 base and J shed 3 bases, with 16 bases lying between them. CDR3 coding DNA: TGTGCCAGCTCACCACTACAGCTTAACACAGACTACAATGAGCAGTTCTTC. Residues: CASSPLQLNTDYNEQFF.

V gene TRBV11-3 combines with J gene TRBJ2-2, with D tentatively TRBD1 or TRBD2 (5 bases each). The ends were cut back, 5 bases at V and 6 bases at J, with 10 bases in the middle. The length of the CDR3 is 13 residues. Germline V CDR1 and CDR2: SGHNT, YENEEA. CDR3 residues: CASSPRDPGELFF. CDR3 sequence (DNA): TGTGCCAGCAGCCCCCGGGACCCCGGGGAGCTGTTTTTT.

This chain connects TRBV5-1 to TRBJ2-5, with a weak D call TRBD1 (6 bases). This CDR3 is 14 amino acids long. With 0 bases removed from V and 4 bases from J, the gap between germline ends came to 10 bases. Per germline, CDR1 SGHRS and CDR2 YFSETQ. CDR3 DNA sequence: TGCGCCAGCAGCTTGGAGGGACATGGAGAGACCCAGTACTTC. Its protein is CASSLEGHGETQYF.

This rearrangement joins TRBV7-6 to TRBJ2-5; D is unclear. V was clipped by 5 bases and J by 7 bases, with 14 bases between them. This CDR3 contains 13 residues. From germline, CDR1 is SGHVS and CDR2 FNYEAQ. CDR3 sequence: CASSPTASGTQYF. The CDR3 DNA is TGTGCCAGCAGCCCCACAGCATCGGGGACCCAGTACTTC. The full variable domain, with the rest looked up from reference TRBV7-6 and TRBJ2-5, is GAGVSQSPRYKVTKRGQDVALRCDPISGHVSLYWYRQALGQGPEFLTYFNYEAQQDKSGLPNDRFSAERPEGSISTLTIQRTEQRDSAMYRCASSPTASGTQYFGPGTRLLVL.

This chain connects TRBV28 to TRBJ2-7; TRBD2 agrees at 9 bases. CDR1 is MDHEN and CDR2 is SYDVKM in the germline V gene. V shed 7 bases, J shed 6 bases, and the junction held 13 bases outside the gene matches. This CDR3 region has 15 residues. The CDR3 loop reads CASKTLSGSRGEQYF. CDR3 nucleotide sequence: TGTGCCAGCAAAACCCTTAGCGGGAGCCGAGGCGAGCAGTACTTC. The whole variable domain, filled in from reference TRBV28 and TRBJ2-7, reads DVKVTQSSRYLVKRTGEKVFLECVQDMDHENMFWYRQDPGLGLRLIYFSYDVKMKEKGDIPEGYSVSREKKERFSLILESASTNQTSMYLCASKTLSGSRGEQYFGPGTRLTVT.

This chain connects TRBV5-4 to TRBJ2-5, with no clear D. Germline V CDR1 and CDR2: SGHNT, YYREEE (reference sequence). V was pared by 4 bases and J by 4 bases, with 11 bases between. The CDR3 has 13 residues. The CDR3 nucleotides are TGTGCCAGCAGCCCCGACACTCGAGAGACCCAGTACTTC. The encoded protein is CASSPDTRETQYF.

The CDR3 bases are TGTGCCAGCACCCAGGACAGTCCCCATGAAAAACTGTTTTTT. Amino acid sequence: CASTQDSPHEKLFF. This chain links TRBV2 with TRBJ1-4; tentatively, D is TRBD1 (6 bases). CDR3 length equals 14 residues. Trimming shortened V by 7 bases and J by 6 bases, and 15 bases separated the two germline ends. The V gene's germline CDR1 is SNHLY and CDR2 FYNNEI.

This chain connects TRBV6-6 to TRBJ1-2; no clear D gene. Germline CDR1 MNHNY, CDR2 SVGAGI (reference sequence). V dropped 0 bases and J dropped 8 bases, with 10 bases sitting between them. The CDR3 is 13 residues long. CDR3 in DNA: TGTGCCAGCAGTTACTCGCCGGGCTCCGGCTACACCTTC. Amino acid sequence: CASSYSPGSGYTF.

The chain has TRBV11-3 and TRBJ1-1; D uncertain. Germline CDR1 SGHNT, CDR2 YENEEA. This CDR3 comprises 15 residues. The V gene lost 0 bases and the J gene lost 1 base, with 9 bases spanning the gap. The DNA of the CDR3 is TGTGCCAGCAGCTTAGATGGCAGACCGAACACTGAAGCTTTCTTT. Translating it yields CASSLDGRPNTEAFF.

The V and J genes are TRBV19 and TRBJ1-4; D is perhaps TRBD1 (6 bases). The germline V and J ends were trimmed by 5 bases and 8 bases, with 18 bases remaining between them. CDR3 length: 15 residues. The V gene's germline CDR1 is LNHDA and CDR2 SQIVND (reference sequence). The CDR3 loop is CASSVSTGGGEKLFF. DNA for the CDR3: TGTGCCAGTAGTGTCTCGACAGGCGGGGGCGAAAAACTGTTTTTT.

This clone was found once. The chain is built from TRBV9 and TRBJ2-1, with 9 bases matching TRBD2. The CDR3 is 17 amino acids. CDR1 and CDR2 from the germline V gene are SGDLS and YYNGEE. J was trimmed by 5 bases and V by 0 bases; bases with no gene match: 9. Here the CDR3 reads CASSVASGLATDNEQFF. CDR3 bases: TGTGCCAGCAGCGTAGCGTCCGGACTAGCGACCGACAATGAGCAGTTCTTC.

The genes are TRBV6-6 and TRBJ2-7, with a possible D match to TRBD2 (6 bases). Deletions cut 4 bases from V and 1 base from J, with 8 bases between. Germline V gene sequence: CDR1 MNHNY, CDR2 SVGAGI (reference sequence). The CDR3 length is 13 residues. The CDR3 bases are TGTGCCAGCAGTTGGGGACTTTCCTACGAGCAGTACTTC. Protein: CASSWGLSYEQYF.